The rows below give T cell receptor beta chains drawn from one sample of a study of T cell responses to AZD1222 COVID-19 vaccine. This table comes from immunoSEQ multiplex PCR, and its TCRdb copy is limited to in-frame clones, with some not included. The sample has around 140,000 clones; approximately 94% are singletons. The sequencing here drew on peripheral blood, taken on day 0 of AZD1222 vaccination. The receptor source for this set is an adult in good health. CDR3s leave out the opening cysteine and the closing phenylalanine or tryptophan. Fields, in order: V gene, CDR3 protein.

TRBV9 ASSVDPGGGYGYT
TRBV27 ASGETRAF
TRBV27 ASSSYIAGTGGSNYGYT
TRBV13 ASSIYNTEAF
TRBV10-3 AISEHPGQGDEQY
TRBV7-3 ASSLGRGENNEQF
TRBV7-8 ASSRDSDYGYT
TRBV5-4 ASSLRGGTDTQY
TRBV4-1 ASSQDEAGAGGYT
TRBV4-2 ASSLTGDRAF
TRBV30 AWSEPFRFSGNTIY
TRBV15 ATSREGAQH
TRBV4-2 ASSQDIMDGSEAF
TRBV24-1 ATSDPDSYGYT
TRBV18 ASSPAGDSGNTIY
TRBV30 AWSVLAGGPRETQY
TRBV28 ASSCFFRGQDTEAF
TRBV7-6 ASSSPGGVTEAF
TRBV5-4 ASRDGPTGALH
TRBV11-1 ASSLTGTINTEAF
TRBV4-1 ASSQPGQPSDTQY
TRBV10-3 AISVGDSNQPQH
TRBV7-2 ASSTPTRTGELF
TRBV19 ASSIRRGRFGPNSPLH
TRBV7-9 ASSFPRDPDEKLF
TRBV29-1 SVDGMEILDTDTQY
TRBV28 ASGGPSRNYGYT
TRBV11-2 ASSLGSELF
TRBV6-5 ASSRTGGSQGELF
TRBV5-4 ASSIRTSGGDSYEQY
TRBV4-2 ASSQESTGLPSGEKLF
TRBV7-9 ASSLGLGGRAYEQY
TRBV9 ASSPMSGHSYNEQF
TRBV6-5 ASSPGRFANQPQH